One and the same sample provided the 13 T cell receptor beta chains below, sequenced in a study of PD-1 blockade in classical Hodgkin lymphoma. All patients experienced relapse after autologous stem cell transplantation, and brentuximab vedotin exposure was variable. Measured with immunoSEQ multiplex PCR; TCRdb has only the in-frame clones, and not every one. The sample has approximately 27,000 clones; 65% to 90% are singletons. Sample: peripheral blood mononuclear cells (PBMCs), taken at baseline. The source is a human donor with classical Hodgkin lymphoma.

The chain employs TRBV7-2 and TRBJ2-7; 9 bases agree with TRBD1. This CDR3 spans 15 amino acids. Germline trimming cut 3 bases from V and 3 bases from J; bases unmatched to any gene: 6. Germline V gives CDR1 SGHTA, CDR2 FQGNSA. The CDR3 spells CASSLKAGQGYEQYF. The CDR3 DNA follows: TGTGCCAGCAGCTTGAAAGCGGGACAGGGCTACGAGCAGTACTTC.

This clone was counted between two and nine times. The chain recombines TRBV5-1 with TRBJ1-5; 7 nucleotides align to TRBD1. Unmatched junction bases numbered 6, after V lost 0 bases and J lost 6 bases. This CDR3 region has 15 residues. The V gene's germline CDR1 is SGHRS and CDR2 YFSETQ. For the CDR3, the DNA is TGCGCCAGCAGCTTGGCGGGCAGGGGGGGTCAGCCCCAGCATTTT. This sequence encodes CASSLAGRGGQPQHF.

The J gene is TRBJ1-2, the V gene TRBV7-8; D remains ambiguous. V was cut by 5 bases and J by 10 bases, with 17 bases left in between. The CDR3 is 13 amino acids. CDR1 is SGHVS and CDR2 is FQNEAQ in the germline V gene. The CDR3 bases are TGTGCCAGCAGCGGGTATTCGTCAGGCGTCTACACCTTC. This codes for CASSGYSSGVYTF.

This chain connects TRBV7-8 to TRBJ2-7; TRBD1 is a possible D gene (6 bases). Trimming left V 0 bases short and J 0 bases short, with 9 bases between. This CDR3 contains 15 residues. Germline values: CDR1 SGHVS, CDR2 FQNEAQ. This chain's CDR3 is CASSLAGASSYEQYF. CDR3 nucleotide sequence: TGTGCCAGCAGCTTAGCGGGGGCAAGCTCCTACGAGCAGTACTTC.

This clone was recorded a few times. The CDR3, as DNA: TGTGCCAGTAGTATAGTAGGGACAAATAATCAGCCCCAGCATTTT. Protein product: CASSIVGTNNQPQHF. This chain links TRBV19 with TRBJ1-5, with a tentative D call TRBD1 (6 bases). The CDR3 contains 15 residues. The germline gives CDR1 LNHDA, CDR2 SQIVND (reference sequence). The V end lost 1 base, the J end lost 4 bases, and 11 bases lay between the germline ends.

The chain carries TRBV7-8 and TRBJ2-3; 10 bases match TRBD2. J gave up 0 bases and V 4 bases, and 7 bases lay outside the gene matches. Germline assignment: CDR1 SGHVS and CDR2 FQNEAQ. The CDR3 contains 17 residues. The CDR3, as DNA: TGTGCCAGCAGCTGGAGCGGGGGGGCCTCTAGCACAGATACGCAGTATTTT. Its protein product is CASSWSGGASSTDTQYF.

The V call is TRBV4-2, the J call TRBJ1-3; the D is unclear. The CDR3 has 15 residues. Trimming took 4 bases from V and 0 from J, leaving 10 bases between them. Germline V lookup: CDR1 LGHNA, CDR2 YNFKEQ. The CDR3 region is CASSPSVISGNTIYF. The CDR3 DNA reads TGTGCCAGCAGCCCCTCAGTTATCTCTGGAAACACCATATATTTT.

The V gene is TRBV5-1, the J gene TRBJ1-5, with 10 nucleotides matching TRBD1. Trimming cost V 4 bases and J 8 bases; bases outside gene matches: 9. The CDR3 consists of 15 residues. The germline V gene encodes CDR1 SGHRS and CDR2 YFSETQ. CDR3 DNA: TGCGCCAGCAGCGGGGGACAGGGGCCTGGGGAGCCCCAGCATTTT. Protein product: CASSGGQGPGEPQHF.

The chain recombines TRBV5-1 with TRBJ2-7; D is undetermined. CDR3 length equals 15 residues. Germline V gene sequence: CDR1 SGHRS, CDR2 YFSETQ. The V gene lost 0 bases and the J gene lost 4 bases, with 14 bases spanning the gap. CDR3 nucleotide sequence: TGCGCCAGCAGCTTGGTGGGCCCCTCGGAATACGAGCAGTACTTC. It yields the protein CASSLVGPSEYEQYF.

The chain joins TRBV2 to TRBJ1-6, with D perhaps TRBD1 (6 bases). V was clipped by 6 bases and J by 7 bases, with 16 bases between them. CDR3 length: 15 residues. Germline V gene lookup returns CDR1 SNHLY and CDR2 FYNNEI. As DNA, the CDR3 is TGTGCCAGCAGAAACAGGGTATACCGAAATTCACCCCTCCACTTT. Translated: CASRNRVYRNSPLHF.

J is TRBJ2-5 and V is TRBV5-1, with 15 bases aligning to TRBD2. The CDR3 totals 16 residues. Trimming removed 3 bases from V and 4 bases from J; junction bases left unmatched: 4. Germline CDR1 and CDR2: SGHRS and YFSETQ. The CDR3: CASSSGLAGGRETQYF. The CDR3 DNA reads TGCGCCAGCAGCTCCGGACTAGCGGGGGGGCGAGAGACCCAGTACTTC.

The chain recombines TRBV7-9 with TRBJ1-2, with D tentatively TRBD1 (6 bases). The CDR3 contains 14 residues. V was shortened by 5 bases and J by 4 bases, with 14 bases between the two germline ends. Germline V CDR1 and CDR2: SEHNR, FQNEAQ (reference sequence). The CDR3 protein is CASSTLTGGYGYTF. Here the CDR3 DNA reads TGTGCCAGCAGCACGTTGACAGGAGGCTATGGCTACACCTTC.

As DNA, the CDR3 is TGTGCCAGCAGCTTCGGGACTTCTACAACTAATGAAAAACTGTTTTTT. As protein: CASSFGTSTTNEKLFF. The V call is TRBV7-8, the J call TRBJ1-4; weak D call: TRBD1 (5 bases). This CDR3 has 16 amino acids. CDR1 and CDR2 from the germline V gene are SGHVS and FQNEAQ. The ends were cut back, 3 bases at V and 0 bases at J, with 11 bases in the middle.